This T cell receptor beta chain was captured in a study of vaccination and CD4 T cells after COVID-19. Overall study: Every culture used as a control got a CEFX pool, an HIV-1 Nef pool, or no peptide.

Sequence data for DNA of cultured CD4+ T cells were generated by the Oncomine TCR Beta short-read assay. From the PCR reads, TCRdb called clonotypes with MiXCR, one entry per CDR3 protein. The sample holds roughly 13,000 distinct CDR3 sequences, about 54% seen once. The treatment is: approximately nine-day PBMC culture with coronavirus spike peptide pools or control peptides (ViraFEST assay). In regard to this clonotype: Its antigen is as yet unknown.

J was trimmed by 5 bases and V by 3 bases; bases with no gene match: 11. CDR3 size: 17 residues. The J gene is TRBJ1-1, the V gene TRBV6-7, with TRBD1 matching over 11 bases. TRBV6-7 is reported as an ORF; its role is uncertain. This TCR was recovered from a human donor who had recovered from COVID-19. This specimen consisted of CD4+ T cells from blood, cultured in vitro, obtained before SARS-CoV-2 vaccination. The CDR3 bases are TGTGCCAGCAGTTATCTACCGGGGACAGGGGGTCGGACTGAAGCTTTCTTT. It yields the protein CASSYLPGTGGRTEAFF.